The next 3 T cell receptor beta chains were all read from a single sample in a study of CD8 T cells in Susac syndrome. RNA, at about 0.45 to 1 ug, was reverse transcribed with random hexamers. TCRdb re-called the immunoSEQ multiplex PCR reads with MiXCR, one entry per CDR3 protein. Of 190,000 or so distinct CDR3 sequences in the sample, more than 90% were seen once. The sample consisted of CD4+ T cells from PBMCs. The receptors originated from a human donor with multiple sclerosis.

The V gene is TRBV29-1, the J gene TRBJ2-1; maybe TRBD1 (5 bases). Germline CDR1 SQVTM, CDR2 ANQGSEA. The CDR3 sequence is 12 residues long. Trimming removed 6 bases at V and 1 base at J, with 7 bases between. The CDR3 region has the DNA TGCAGCGTACAGGAGTCCTACAATGAGCAGTTCTTC. It is translated as CSVQESYNEQFF.

The chain carries TRBV9 and TRBJ2-5; TRBD1 matches 10 bases. With 3 bases clipped from V and 4 bases from J, the junction kept 3 bases outside the gene matches. The V gene's germline CDR1 is SGDLS and CDR2 YYNGEE. The CDR3 has 14 residues. CDR3 nucleotides: TGTGCCAGCAGCGCCGACAGGGGGCGAGAGACCCAGTACTTC. Its translation: CASSADRGRETQYF.

This chain uses TRBV7-9 with TRBJ1-2; 9 bases are shared with TRBD1. V shed 4 bases, J shed 5 bases, and the junction held 11 bases outside the gene matches. The CDR3 runs 16 residues. Germline V CDR1 and CDR2: SEHNR, FQNEAQ (reference sequence). CDR3 bases: TGTGCCAGCAGCTCGGGACAGGGACAGTTTGGATATGGCTACACCTTC. Translated: CASSSGQGQFGYGYTF. The complete variable domain, with remaining parts taken from reference TRBV7-9 and TRBJ1-2, reads DTGVSQNPRHKITKRGQNVTFRCDPISEHNRLYWYRQTLGQGPEFLTYFQNEAQLEKSRLLSDRFSAERPKGSFSTLEIQRTEQGDSAMYLCASSSGQGQFGYGYTFGSGTRLTVV.